The following is a TCR beta chain sequence with its context. This entry is derived from a study of technical replicates of blood from a handful of donors. Sequencing was performed with immunoSEQ multiplex PCR; in TCRdb, only in-frame clones are kept and a portion is missing. The data hold approximately 16,000 clones, with just under 90% observed a single time. V lost 4 bases to trimming and J lost 0 bases; unmatched junction nucleotides: 4. The germline CDR1 and CDR2 sequences are LGHNA and YNFKEQ. This CDR3 contains 15 residues. The sequenced sample consisted of PBMCs. This chain links TRBV4-2 with TRBJ2-3; 7 bases are a match to TRBD2. This TCR was sampled from a human donor in good health. For the CDR3, the DNA is TGTGCCAGCAGCCTCTCGCGGGAGAGCACAGATACGCAGTATTTT. Its protein product is CASSLSRESTDTQYF.